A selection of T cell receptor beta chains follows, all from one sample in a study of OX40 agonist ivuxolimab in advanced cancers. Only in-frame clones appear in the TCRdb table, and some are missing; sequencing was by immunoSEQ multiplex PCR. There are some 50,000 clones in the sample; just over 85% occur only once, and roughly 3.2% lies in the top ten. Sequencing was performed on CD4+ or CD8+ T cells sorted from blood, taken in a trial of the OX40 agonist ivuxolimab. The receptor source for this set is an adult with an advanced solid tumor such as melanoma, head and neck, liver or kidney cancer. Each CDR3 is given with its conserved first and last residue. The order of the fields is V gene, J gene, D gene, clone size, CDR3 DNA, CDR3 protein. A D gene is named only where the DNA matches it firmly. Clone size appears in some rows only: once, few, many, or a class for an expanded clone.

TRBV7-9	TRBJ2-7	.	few	TGTGCCAGCATGGGGGCGGCAATACTGCAGTACTTC	CASMGAAILQYF
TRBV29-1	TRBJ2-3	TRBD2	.	TGCAGCGTTCCTCAAGGGGCGGGGGGCACAGATACGCAGTATTTT	CSVPQGAGGTDTQYF
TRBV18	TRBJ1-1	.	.	TGTGCCAGCTCACCACGTCGGGGGGGGAGGTGGACTGAAGCTTTCTTT	CASSPRRGGRWTEAFF
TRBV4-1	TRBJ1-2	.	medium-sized	TGCGCCAGCAGCCGTGAACCGGGACGGATGCCGGGAGATGGCTACACCTTC	CASSREPGRMPGDGYTF
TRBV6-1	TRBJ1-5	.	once	TGTGCCAGCAGGGAAGGGTGGGGGCCCAATCAGCCCCAGCATTTT	CASREGWGPNQPQHF
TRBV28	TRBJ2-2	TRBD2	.	TGTGCCAGCAGCCCCGGGAGGGAAGCCGGGGAGCTGTTTTTT	CASSPGREAGELFF
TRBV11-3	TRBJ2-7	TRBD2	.	TGTGCCAGCTCTTCCTCGACTAGCGGGAGGGCCTACGAGCAGTACTTC	CASSSSTSGRAYEQYF
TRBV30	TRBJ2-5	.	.	TGTGCCTGGAGCGGCACAGGTCCGAAGACCCAGTACTTC	CAWSGTGPKTQYF
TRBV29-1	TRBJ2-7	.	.	TGCAGCGTTGAAGCTCCTCGGGGGAGCTCCTACGAGCAGTACTTC	CSVEAPRGSSYEQYF
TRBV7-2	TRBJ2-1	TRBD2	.	TGTGCCAGCAGCTTGGGCGGGAGGGGGAATGAGCAGTTCTTC	CASSLGGRGNEQFF
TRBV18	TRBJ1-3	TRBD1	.	TGTGCCAGCTCACCACCTCAACAGGGGGACGGAAACACCATATATTTT	CASSPPQQGDGNTIYF
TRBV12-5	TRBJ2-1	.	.	TGTGCTAGTGGTTTGGCGGCTCGGGGCCATGAGCAGTTCTTC	CASGLAARGHEQFF
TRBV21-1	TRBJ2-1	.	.	TGTGCCAGCAGCAAAGTGTCGAAATGCACGGAATTCTTC	CASSKVSKCTEFF
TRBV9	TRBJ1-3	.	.	TGTGCCAGCAGCGTAAGGTGGGGGCTGGGAGGAAACACCATATATTTT	CASSVRWGLGGNTIYF
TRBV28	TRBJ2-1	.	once	TGTGCCACCGGGGGAGGTGAGCAGTTCTTC	CATGGGEQFF
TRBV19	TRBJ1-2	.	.	TGTGCCAGTAGTATAGAGAGACAGAGTTATGGCTACACCTTC	CASSIERQSYGYTF
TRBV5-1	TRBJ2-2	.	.	TGCGCCAGCAGCTTGGCCACTATAGTAGCGACCGGGGAGCTGTTTTTT	CASSLATIVATGELFF
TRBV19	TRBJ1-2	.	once	TGTGCCAGTACCTCCAACCGGGGTCCGATTAACTATGGCTACACCTTC	CASTSNRGPINYGYTF
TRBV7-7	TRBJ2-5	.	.	TGTGCCAGCAGCCAAGACCAGGGAACTCAGTACTTC	CASSQDQGTQYF
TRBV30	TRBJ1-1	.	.	TGTGCATCCTCCCCCGGTTGGGCCACTGAAGCTTTCTTT	CASSPGWATEAFF